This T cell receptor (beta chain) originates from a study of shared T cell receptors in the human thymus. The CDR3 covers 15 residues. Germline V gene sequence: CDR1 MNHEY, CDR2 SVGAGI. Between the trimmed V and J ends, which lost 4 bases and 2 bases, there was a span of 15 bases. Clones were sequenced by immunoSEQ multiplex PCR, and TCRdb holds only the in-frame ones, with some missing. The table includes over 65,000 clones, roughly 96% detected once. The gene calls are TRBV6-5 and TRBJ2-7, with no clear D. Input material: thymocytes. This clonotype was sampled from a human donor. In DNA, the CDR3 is TGTGCCAGCAGTTGGGTGGACCGGATCACCTACGAGCAGTACTTC. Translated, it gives CASSWVDRITYEQYF.